Listed below are T cell receptor beta chains from one sample, sequenced in a study of cytomegalovirus exposure and HLA in healthy donors. Sequenced by immunoSEQ multiplex PCR; TCRdb stores in-frame clones only, minus some. The sample holds about 130,000 clones; approximately 89% are singletons and the top ten take less than 1.5%. Sequencing was carried out using PBMCs. All receptors derive from a young woman in good health and CMV-seronegative. Each CDR3 is given with its conserved first and last residue. D genes are given only for firm matches. The listing skips clone size in some rows; elsewhere it reads once, few, many or a size class.

clone_size j_call v_call d_call cdr3_nt cdr3_aa
few TRBJ1-2 TRBV30 TRBD1 TGTGCCTGGGGGACAGGACCTCGGAGGGTCTATGGCTACACCTTC CAWGTGPRRVYGYTF
- TRBJ1-5 TRBV28 - TGTGCCAGCAGACGAAACAGGGATCGCAATCAGCCCCAGCATTTT CASRRNRDRNQPQHF
- TRBJ2-5 TRBV6-5 TRBD2 TGTGCCAGCAGCCCCTACCAGCGGGGGGGCGAGACCCAGTACTTC CASSPYQRGGETQYF
- TRBJ2-6 TRBV4-1 TRBD1 TGCGCCAGCAGCCAAGGGGACAGGGGCTCTGGGGCCAACGTCCTGACTTTC CASSQGDRGSGANVLTF
- TRBJ2-3 TRBV28 TRBD2 TGTGCCAGCAGTGCAGCGGGGGGTCGGACAGATACGCAGTATTTT CASSAAGGRTDTQYF
- TRBJ2-3 TRBV6-5 - TGTGCCAGCAGTTACGGGGTTCAAGCGGAGTATTTT CASSYGVQAEYF
- TRBJ2-7 TRBV4-1 TRBD1 TGCGCCAGCAGCCATGACTGGACAGGGAGCTACGAGCAGTACTTC CASSHDWTGSYEQYF
- TRBJ2-3 TRBV11-2 - TGTGCCAGCAGCTTAGGACTCTCTCCTAGCACAGATACGCAGTATTTT CASSLGLSPSTDTQYF
- TRBJ2-7 TRBV14 TRBD2 TGTGCCAGCAGCCAAAGGGGACTAGCGGGGACCTACGAGCAGTACTTC CASSQRGLAGTYEQYF
- TRBJ1-4 TRBV5-1 - TGCGCCAGCAGCTTGGACGGAGGGCCCGGAAAACTGTTTTTT CASSLDGGPGKLFF
- TRBJ2-1 TRBV2 - TGTGCCAGCAGGTGGGACTCGCCTTACAATGAGCAGTTCTTC CASRWDSPYNEQFF
- TRBJ2-3 TRBV6-5 - TGTGCCAGCAGTAGGGCGGGGGCCCTCACAGATACGCAGTATTTT CASSRAGALTDTQYF
- TRBJ2-7 TRBV15 - TGTGCCACCAGCAGAGTAAGGACTCTCACCCCATCTGAGCAGTACTTC CATSRVRTLTPSEQYF
- TRBJ2-6 TRBV19 - TGTGCCAGTAGTATTTACGGCTCTGGGGCCAACGTCCTGACTTTC CASSIYGSGANVLTF
- TRBJ1-5 TRBV27 - TGTGCCAGCAGTCAAGGACAGACTCATCAGCCCCAGCATTTT CASSQGQTHQPQHF
- TRBJ2-2 TRBV25-1 - TGTGCCAGCAGTGATTGGGACAAGCGCACCGGGGAGCTGTTTTTT CASSDWDKRTGELFF
- TRBJ2-7 TRBV4-3 - TGCGCCAGCAGCCAAGATACACAGTCCTACGAGCAGTACTTC CASSQDTQSYEQYF
few TRBJ1-1 TRBV7-9 - TGTGCCAGCAGCGCCAGGGGACAGAACACTGAAGCTTTCTTT CASSARGQNTEAFF
- TRBJ2-7 TRBV6-5 - TGTGCCAGCAGTTACTCGAGACTCTCCTACGAGCAGTACTTC CASSYSRLSYEQYF
- TRBJ2-7 TRBV6-5 TRBD2 TGTGCCAGCGCGAGCGGGAGGGCGTACGAGCAGTACTTC CASASGRAYEQYF
once TRBJ1-3 TRBV30 TRBD1 TGTGCCTGGAGTTCGCCCCTGCACAGGGGGAAGAGTGGAAACACCATATATTTT CAWSSPLHRGKSGNTIYF
- TRBJ2-3 TRBV6-5 - TGTGCCAGCCCCATAACTGAGGCCAGAACAGATACGCAGTATTTT CASPITEARTDTQYF
- TRBJ1-1 TRBV7-2 - TGTGCCAGCAGTTTCACAAGACAGAACACTGAAGCTTTCTTT CASSFTRQNTEAFF
once TRBJ1-3 TRBV10-3 TRBD1 TGTGCCATCAGTGATTCGGGACAGGTCTCTGGAAACACCATATATTTT CAISDSGQVSGNTIYF
- TRBJ2-7 TRBV28 - TGTGCCAGCAGTTTAACTCGGGGGATTGGAGCCGTGGGCCTACGGAACCACGAGCAGTACTTC CASSLTRGIGAVGLRNHEQYF
- TRBJ1-4 TRBV30 - TGTGCCTGGAGTGGCCTTCTCAGATTCGGCGGAAATGAAAAACTGTTTTTT CAWSGLLRFGGNEKLFF
once TRBJ1-2 TRBV6-1 - TGTGCCAGCAGTGAAGCTGGGGACAATGGTGGCTACACCTTC CASSEAGDNGGYTF
- TRBJ2-4 TRBV6-6 - TGTGCCAGCAGTTCCCCGGACAGATTCAAAAACATTCAGTACTTC CASSSPDRFKNIQYF
- TRBJ2-7 TRBV7-2 - TGTGCCAGCAGCTTAGGGATAGGAGGTGAGCAGTACTTC CASSLGIGGEQYF
- TRBJ2-2 TRBV30 TRBD2 TGTGCCCGGACTAGCGGGGGGGCGAACACCGGGGAGCTGTTTTTT CARTSGGANTGELFF
- TRBJ1-5 TRBV27 TRBD1 TGTGCCAGCAGGTCACAGGGGGCGCAGCCCCAGCATTTT CASRSQGAQPQHF
- TRBJ2-2 TRBV11-2 - TGTGCCAGCAGCTTAGCATTTGGGGAGCTGTTTTTT CASSLAFGELFF
- TRBJ1-1 TRBV2 - TGTGCCAGCAGTGTAAGCCTAGATCGGGGTATGAGTTCCCGAGAGAACACTGAAGCTTTCTTT CASSVSLDRGMSSRENTEAFF
- TRBJ1-6 TRBV7-9 - TGTGCCAGCAGCCCCTCGGTTCACCATAATTCACCCCTCCACTTT CASSPSVHHNSPLHF
- TRBJ2-4 TRBV30 TRBD1 TGTGCCTGGTGCCAGGGGGTTAAAAACATTCAGTACTTC CAWCQGVKNIQYF
- TRBJ1-1 TRBV6-6 TRBD1 TGTGCCAGCAGCACGGGACAGGGAACGCGCGATGCTTTCTTT CASSTGQGTRDAFF
- TRBJ1-3 TRBV9 TRBD1 TGTGCCAGCAGCCCTACCACCATAACAGGGGCGTCTGGAAACACCATATATTTT CASSPTTITGASGNTIYF
- TRBJ2-2 TRBV25-1 - TGTGCCAGCAGTGAAGACTCCGGGGAGCTGTTTTTT CASSEDSGELFF
- TRBJ2-7 TRBV6-5 - TGTGCCAGCAGTTACGGCCAGGGCGGCGAGCAGTACTTC CASSYGQGGEQYF
- TRBJ1-5 TRBV28 - TGTGCCAGCAGTTTGGGGCTGAGCAATCAGCCCCAGCATTTT CASSLGLSNQPQHF
- TRBJ1-6 TRBV5-1 - TGCGCCAGCAGCTTGGATCAGGGCTATAATTCACCCCTCCACTTT CASSLDQGYNSPLHF
- TRBJ1-1 TRBV11-2 TRBD1 TGTGCCAGCAGCTTAGGGGGACAGGTGAACACTGAAGCTTTCTTT CASSLGGQVNTEAFF
- TRBJ1-5 TRBV15 - TGTGCCACCAGCAGCGAGGGCGGATGGACTCAGCCCCAGCATTTT CATSSEGGWTQPQHF
- TRBJ2-7 TRBV28 - TGTGCCAGCAGTTTTGGACTCGGCTACGAGCAGTACTTC CASSFGLGYEQYF
- TRBJ1-6 TRBV30 TRBD1 TGTGCCTCGACGAACTCAGGGGGTTATAATTCACCCCTCCACTTT CASTNSGGYNSPLHF
- TRBJ1-1 TRBV30 TRBD1 TGTGCCTGGAGTGTACTGGGACAGGGGGCCCAAAACACTGAAGCTTTCTTT CAWSVLGQGAQNTEAFF
- TRBJ2-7 TRBV18 - TGTGCCAGCTCACCACCCGTACTTCCGGGGGAGCAGTACTTC CASSPPVLPGEQYF
- TRBJ2-3 TRBV6-6 - TGTGCCAGCAGTTTCAGACAAAGCACAGATACGCAGTATTTT CASSFRQSTDTQYF
- TRBJ2-1 TRBV6-1 TRBD2 TGTGCCACCGGACTAGCGGGTTTCAATGAGCAGTTCTTC CATGLAGFNEQFF
few TRBJ1-4 TRBV11-3 - TGTGCCAGCAGCACAGCAACTAATGAAAAACTGTTTTTT CASSTATNEKLFF
- TRBJ2-3 TRBV7-9 TRBD2 TGTGCCAGCAGCTCCGGCGTAGCGGGGGTCGCCTCAGATACGCAGTATTTT CASSSGVAGVASDTQYF
- TRBJ1-2 TRBV4-1 TRBD1 TGCGCCAGCAGCCAAGGGGACAGGGCCCCGAACTATGGCTACACCTTC CASSQGDRAPNYGYTF
- TRBJ1-2 TRBV28 TRBD1 TGTGCCGGCAATTCCGGGACAGGCTATGGCTACACCTTC CAGNSGTGYGYTF
- TRBJ2-1 TRBV15 TRBD2 TGTGCCACCAGCACTAGGGGACTAGATTTTCAAAATGAGCAGTTCTTC CATSTRGLDFQNEQFF
- TRBJ1-4 TRBV4-3 TRBD1 TGCGCCAGCAGCCCATTGGGACAGCTTGCAACTAATGAAAAACTGTTTTTT CASSPLGQLATNEKLFF
- TRBJ2-5 TRBV2 - TGTGCCAGCAAGATAGGACAGAAAGAGACCCAGTACTTC CASKIGQKETQYF
once TRBJ2-2 TRBV19 - TGTGCCAGTAGTATCCAACGCGCCGGTGGGGAGCTGTTTTTT CASSIQRAGGELFF